The entry below describes one T cell receptor beta chain. These data originate in a study of identical twins. J gave up 11 bases and V 5 bases, and 6 bases lay outside the gene matches. The CDR3 has 12 amino acids. TCRdb passed the 5' RACE reads through MiXCR, listing each CDR3 protein once. The sample carries about 730,000 distinct CDR3 sequences, less than 25% recorded once. Healthy Caucasian individuals made up all the donors. A further study also used this sample, focusing on T cells expressing NK-cell markers. As that study records: The dominant NKG2C+ clonotypes represented roughly 1.0-7.5% of CD8+ T cells in several donors.

The rearrangement uses TRBV12-3 or TRBV12-4 and TRBJ2-4, with 7 bases identical to TRBD2. The origin of this receptor is a woman aged 18-29 years in good health. The sequenced sample was PBMCs. CDR3: CASSPGGGLQYF. DNA for the CDR3: TGTGCCAGCAGTCCTGGGGGGGGTCTTCAGTACTTC.